This TCR beta chain was captured in a study of Ad26.COV2.S vaccination and SARS-CoV-2 variants. General study results and limits: Post-vaccination breadth of spike-specific CD8+ and CD4+ T cell responses was reportedly substantial.

Produced via immunoSEQ multiplex PCR; TCRdb's table is partial and in-frame only. Found here are a few hundred thousand clones, around 87% of them singletons; the top ten hold over 2.5%. The CDR3 length is 13 residues. The germline V gene has CDR1 SGHNT and CDR2 YYREEE (reference sequence). The V gene end was trimmed by 4 bases and the J gene end by 15 bases; junction bases not matched to a gene: 4. Treatment specified: about 20 received Ad26.COV2.S at low or high dose, single or two shots; 5 received placebo; per-sample allocation not given. After the first vaccine or placebo injection, samples were drawn on day 63. Concerning this clone: Its target is unknown.

The sample was peripheral blood, taken in a trial of Ad26.COV2.S vaccine versus placebo. The TCR originated in a person aged 18-60 years who received the Ad26.COV2.S COVID-19 vaccine or a placebo. The chain combines TRBV5-4 with TRBJ2-1; 16 positions match TRBD2. The CDR3 DNA reads TGTGCCAGCAGCGTGGGACTAGCGGGGGGGAGGTTCTTC. It specifies CASSVGLAGGRFF.